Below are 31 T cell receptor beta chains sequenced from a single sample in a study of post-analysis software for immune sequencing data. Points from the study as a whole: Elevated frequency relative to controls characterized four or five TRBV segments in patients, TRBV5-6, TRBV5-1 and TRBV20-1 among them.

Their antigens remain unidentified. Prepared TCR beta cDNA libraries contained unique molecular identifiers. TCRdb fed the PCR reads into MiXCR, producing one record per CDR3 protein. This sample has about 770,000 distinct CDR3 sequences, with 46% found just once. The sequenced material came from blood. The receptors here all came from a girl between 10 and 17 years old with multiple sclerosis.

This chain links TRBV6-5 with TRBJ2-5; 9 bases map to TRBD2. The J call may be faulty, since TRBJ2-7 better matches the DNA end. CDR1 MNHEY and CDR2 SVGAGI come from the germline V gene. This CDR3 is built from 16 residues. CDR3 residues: CASSYSRGGRAHEQYF. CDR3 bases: TGTGCCAGCAGTTACTCCCGTGGCGGGAGGGCGCACGAGCAGTACTTC.

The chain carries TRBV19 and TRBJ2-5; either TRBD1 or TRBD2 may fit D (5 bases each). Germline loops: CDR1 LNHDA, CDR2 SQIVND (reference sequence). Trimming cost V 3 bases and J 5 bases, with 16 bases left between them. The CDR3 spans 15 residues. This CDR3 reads CASSITRTLGETQYF. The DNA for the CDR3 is TGTGCCAGTAGTATCACTAGGACACTTGGGGAGACCCAGTACTTC.

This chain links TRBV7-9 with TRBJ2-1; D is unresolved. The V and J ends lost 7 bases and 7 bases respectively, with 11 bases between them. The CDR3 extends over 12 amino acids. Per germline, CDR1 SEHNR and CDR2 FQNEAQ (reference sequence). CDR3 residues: CASTQMGNEQFF. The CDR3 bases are TGTGCCAGCACCCAGATGGGGAATGAGCAGTTCTTC. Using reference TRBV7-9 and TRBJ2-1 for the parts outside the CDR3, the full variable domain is DTGVSQNPRHKITKRGQNVTFRCDPISEHNRLYWYRQTLGQGPEFLTYFQNEAQLEKSRLLSDRFSAERPKGSFSTLEIQRTEQGDSAMYLCASTQMGNEQFFGPGTRLTVL.

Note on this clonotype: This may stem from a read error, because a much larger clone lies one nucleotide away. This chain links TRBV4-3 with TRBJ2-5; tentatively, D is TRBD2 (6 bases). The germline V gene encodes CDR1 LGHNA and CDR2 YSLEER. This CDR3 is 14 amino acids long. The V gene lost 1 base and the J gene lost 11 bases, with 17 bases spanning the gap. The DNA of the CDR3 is TGCGCCAGCAGCCAAGTTAGGACTATTAATGAGCAGTACTTC. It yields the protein CASSQVRTINEQYF.

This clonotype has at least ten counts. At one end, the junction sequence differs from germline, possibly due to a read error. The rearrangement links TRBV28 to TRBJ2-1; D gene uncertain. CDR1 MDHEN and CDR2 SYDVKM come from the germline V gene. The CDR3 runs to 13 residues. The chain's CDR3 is CASSFDSYNEQFF. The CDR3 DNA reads TGCGCCAGCAGCTTCGACTCCTACAATGAGCAGTTCTTC.

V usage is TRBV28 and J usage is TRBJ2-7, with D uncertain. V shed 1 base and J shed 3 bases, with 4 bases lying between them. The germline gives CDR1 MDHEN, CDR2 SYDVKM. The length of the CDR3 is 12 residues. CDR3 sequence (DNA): TGTGCCAGCAGTTTATATGGCTACGAGCAGTACTTC. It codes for CASSLYGYEQYF. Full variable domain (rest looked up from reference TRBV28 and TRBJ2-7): DVKVTQSSRYLVKRTGEKVFLECVQDMDHENMFWYRQDPGLGLRLIYFSYDVKMKEKGDIPEGYSVSREKKERFSLILESASTNQTSMYLCASSLYGYEQYFGPGTRLTVT.

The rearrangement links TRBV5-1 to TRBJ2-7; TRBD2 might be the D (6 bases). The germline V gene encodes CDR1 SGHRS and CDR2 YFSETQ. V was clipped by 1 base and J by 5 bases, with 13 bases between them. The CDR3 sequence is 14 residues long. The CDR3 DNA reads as TGCGCCAGCAGCTTGAGCCCAGGGAGGAACGAGCAGTACTTC. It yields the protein CASSLSPGRNEQYF.

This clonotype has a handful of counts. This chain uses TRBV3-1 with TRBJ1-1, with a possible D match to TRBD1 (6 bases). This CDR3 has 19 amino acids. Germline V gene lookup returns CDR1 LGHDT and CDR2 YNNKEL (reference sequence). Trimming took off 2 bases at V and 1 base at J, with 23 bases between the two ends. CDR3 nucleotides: TGTGCCAGCAGCCAAAGGGGGGCCACGATGCTTAAAGGGAACACTGAAGCTTTCTTT. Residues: CASSQRGATMLKGNTEAFF.

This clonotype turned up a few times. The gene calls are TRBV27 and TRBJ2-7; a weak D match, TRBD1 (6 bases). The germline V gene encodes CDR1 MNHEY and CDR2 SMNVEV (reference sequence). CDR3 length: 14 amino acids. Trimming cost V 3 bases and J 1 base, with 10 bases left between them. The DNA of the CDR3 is TGTGCCAGCAGTTTTCACAGGGAGTCCTACGAGCAGTACTTC. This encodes CASSFHRESYEQYF.

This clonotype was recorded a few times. DNA for the CDR3: TGTGCCAGCAGCCAAGTAGGGGGCATCTACGAGCAGTACTTC. Translated: CASSQVGGIYEQYF. The rearrangement joins TRBV3-1 to TRBJ2-7; 7 bases match TRBD1. The germline CDR1 and CDR2 sequences are LGHDT and YNNKEL (reference sequence). V shed 1 base and J 3 bases; nucleotides not matched to a gene: 3. The CDR3 covers 14 residues.

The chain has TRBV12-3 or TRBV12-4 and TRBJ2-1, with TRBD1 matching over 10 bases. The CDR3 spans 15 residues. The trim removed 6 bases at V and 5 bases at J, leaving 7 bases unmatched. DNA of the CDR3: TGTGCCAGCAGCCCCACGGGACAGGGGAACAATGAGCAGTTCTTC. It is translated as CASSPTGQGNNEQFF.

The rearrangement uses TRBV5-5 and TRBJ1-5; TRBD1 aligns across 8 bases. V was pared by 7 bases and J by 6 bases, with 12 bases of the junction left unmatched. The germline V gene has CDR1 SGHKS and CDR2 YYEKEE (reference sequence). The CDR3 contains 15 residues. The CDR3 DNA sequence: TGTGCCAGCTCCCTGACAGGGGACGCCAGTCAGCCCCAGCATTTT. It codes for CASSLTGDASQPQHF.

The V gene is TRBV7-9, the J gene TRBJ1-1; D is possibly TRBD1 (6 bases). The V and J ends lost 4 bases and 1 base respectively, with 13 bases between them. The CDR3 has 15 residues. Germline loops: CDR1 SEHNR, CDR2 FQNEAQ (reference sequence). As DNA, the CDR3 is TGTGCCAGCAGCTCCCAGGGGAAGGGGAACACTGAAGCTTTCTTT. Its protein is CASSSQGKGNTEAFF.

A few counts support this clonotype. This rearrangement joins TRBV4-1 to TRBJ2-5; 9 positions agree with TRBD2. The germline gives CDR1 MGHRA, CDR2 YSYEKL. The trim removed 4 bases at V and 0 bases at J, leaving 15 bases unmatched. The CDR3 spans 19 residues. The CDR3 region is CASSPLHLAGKRDQETQYF. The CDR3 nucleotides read TGCGCCAGCAGCCCCCTCCACCTAGCGGGAAAAAGGGACCAAGAGACCCAGTACTTC.

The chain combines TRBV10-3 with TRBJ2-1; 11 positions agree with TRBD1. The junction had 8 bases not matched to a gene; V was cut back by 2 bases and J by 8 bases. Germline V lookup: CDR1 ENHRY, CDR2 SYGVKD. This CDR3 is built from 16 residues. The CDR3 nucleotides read TGTGCCATCAGTGAGGCCCCCCCGGGACAGGGGGATGAGCAGTTCTTC. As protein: CAISEAPPGQGDEQFF.

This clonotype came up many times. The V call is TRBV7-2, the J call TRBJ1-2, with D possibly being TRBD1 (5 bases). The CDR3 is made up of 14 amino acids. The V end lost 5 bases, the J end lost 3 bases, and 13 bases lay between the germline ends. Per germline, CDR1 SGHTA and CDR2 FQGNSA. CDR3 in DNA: TGTGCCAGCAGCCTACCGGGGCAGGACTATGGCTACACCTTC. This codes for CASSLPGQDYGYTF.

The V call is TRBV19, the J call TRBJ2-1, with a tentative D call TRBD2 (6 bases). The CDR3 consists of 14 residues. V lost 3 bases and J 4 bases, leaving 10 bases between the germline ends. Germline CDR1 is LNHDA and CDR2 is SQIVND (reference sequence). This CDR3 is CASSMGAGYNEQFF. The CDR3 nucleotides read TGTGCCAGTAGTATGGGAGCGGGTTACAATGAGCAGTTCTTC.

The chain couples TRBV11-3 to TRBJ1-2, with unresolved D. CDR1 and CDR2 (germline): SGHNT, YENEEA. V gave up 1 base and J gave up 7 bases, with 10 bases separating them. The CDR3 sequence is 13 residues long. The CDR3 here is CASSLGRMSGYTF. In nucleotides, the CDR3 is TGTGCCAGCAGCTTAGGGCGCATGTCTGGCTACACCTTC.

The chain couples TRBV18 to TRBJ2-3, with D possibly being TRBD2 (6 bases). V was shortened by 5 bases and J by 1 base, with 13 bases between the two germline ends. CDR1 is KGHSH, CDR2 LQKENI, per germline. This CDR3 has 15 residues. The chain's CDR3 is CASSENSGRTDTQYF. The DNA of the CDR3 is TGTGCCAGCTCAGAGAATAGCGGACGCACAGATACGCAGTATTTT.

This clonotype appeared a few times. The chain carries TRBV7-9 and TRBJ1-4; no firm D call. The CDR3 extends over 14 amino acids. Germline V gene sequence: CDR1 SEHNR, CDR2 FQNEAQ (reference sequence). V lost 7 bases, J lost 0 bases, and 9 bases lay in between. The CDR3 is CASTDRPTNEKLFF. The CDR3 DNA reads TGTGCCAGCACAGACCGTCCAACTAATGAAAAACTGTTTTTT.

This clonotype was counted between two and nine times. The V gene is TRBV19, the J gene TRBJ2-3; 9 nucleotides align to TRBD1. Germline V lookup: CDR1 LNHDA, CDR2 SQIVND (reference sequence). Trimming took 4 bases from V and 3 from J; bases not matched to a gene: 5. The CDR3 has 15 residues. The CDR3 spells CASSTTGGETDTQYF. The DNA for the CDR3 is TGTGCCAGTAGTACGACAGGGGGTGAGACAGATACGCAGTATTTT.

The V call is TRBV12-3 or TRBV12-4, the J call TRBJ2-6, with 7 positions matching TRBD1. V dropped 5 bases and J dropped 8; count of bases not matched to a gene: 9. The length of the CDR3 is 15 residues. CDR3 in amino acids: CASSGSGGRTNVLTF. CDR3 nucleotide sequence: TGTGCCAGCAGTGGGTCAGGGGGAAGGACCAACGTCCTGACTTTC.

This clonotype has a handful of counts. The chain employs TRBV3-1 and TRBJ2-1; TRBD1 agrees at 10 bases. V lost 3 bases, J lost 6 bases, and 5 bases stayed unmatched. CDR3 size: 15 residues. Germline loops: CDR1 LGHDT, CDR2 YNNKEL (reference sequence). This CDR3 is CASSHPRQGANEQFF. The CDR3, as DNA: TGTGCCAGCAGCCACCCGAGACAGGGGGCCAATGAGCAGTTCTTC.

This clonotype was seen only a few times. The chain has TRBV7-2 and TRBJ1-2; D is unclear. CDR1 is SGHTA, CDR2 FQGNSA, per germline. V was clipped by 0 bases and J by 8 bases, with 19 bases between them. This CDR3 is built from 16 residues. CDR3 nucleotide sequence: TGTGCCAGCAGCTTAGCGGGCCTGGGGAGGGCAGGAGGCTACACCTTC. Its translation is CASSLAGLGRAGGYTF.

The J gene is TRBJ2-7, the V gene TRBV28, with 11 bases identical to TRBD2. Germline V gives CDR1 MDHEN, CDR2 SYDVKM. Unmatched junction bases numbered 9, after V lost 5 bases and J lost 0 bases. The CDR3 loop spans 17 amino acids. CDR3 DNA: TGTGCCAGCAGTACGGGACTAGCGGCCCCCGTCTCCTACGAGCAGTACTTC. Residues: CASSTGLAAPVSYEQYF.

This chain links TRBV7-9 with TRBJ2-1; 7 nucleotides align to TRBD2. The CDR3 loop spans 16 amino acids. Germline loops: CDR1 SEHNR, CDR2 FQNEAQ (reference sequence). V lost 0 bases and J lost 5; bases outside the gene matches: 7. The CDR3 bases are TGTGCCAGCAGCTTAGCGCTCAGCGGGGCTAACAATGAGCAGTTCTTC. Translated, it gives CASSLALSGANNEQFF.

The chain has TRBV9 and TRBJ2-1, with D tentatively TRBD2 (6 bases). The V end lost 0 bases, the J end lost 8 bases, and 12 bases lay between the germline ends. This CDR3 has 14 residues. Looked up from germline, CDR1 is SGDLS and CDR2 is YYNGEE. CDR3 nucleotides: TGTGCCAGCAGCGTAGTGGGGGGAGTAGATGAGCAGTTCTTC. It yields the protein CASSVVGGVDEQFF.

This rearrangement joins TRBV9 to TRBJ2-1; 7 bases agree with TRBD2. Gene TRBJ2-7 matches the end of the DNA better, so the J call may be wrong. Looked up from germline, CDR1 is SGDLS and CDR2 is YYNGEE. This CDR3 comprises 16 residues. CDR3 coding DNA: TGTGCCAGCAGCGTATCGAGGGCGGGAGCCTACAATGAGCAGTACTTC. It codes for CASSVSRAGAYNEQYF.

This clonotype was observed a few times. The CDR3 coding sequence is TGTGCCACCAAGGCAGCGGACTATATCTCCTACAATGAGCAGTACTTC. It codes for CATKAADYISYNEQYF. The chain joins TRBV24-1 to TRBJ2-1; D is perhaps TRBD2 (6 bases). The DNA end is more similar to TRBJ2-7, so the J call may be wrong. This CDR3 contains 16 residues. Germline loops: CDR1 KGHDR, CDR2 SFDVKD.

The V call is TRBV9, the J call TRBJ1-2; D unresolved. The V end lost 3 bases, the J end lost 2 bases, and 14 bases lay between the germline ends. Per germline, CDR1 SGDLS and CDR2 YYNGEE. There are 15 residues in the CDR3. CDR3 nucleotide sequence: TGTGCCAGCAGCGCCCAACAGAATTTAAACTATGGCTACACCTTC. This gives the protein CASSAQQNLNYGYTF.

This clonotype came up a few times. The DNA of the CDR3 is TGTGCCAGCAGCTTGGATGGGTATGAAGCTTTCTTT. Its protein product is CASSLDGYEAFF. The chain has TRBV5-4 and TRBJ1-1, with D hard to call. Looked up from germline, CDR1 is SGHNT and CDR2 is YYREEE (reference sequence). V was cut by 0 bases and J by 7 bases, with 7 bases left in between. The CDR3 totals 12 residues.